This T cell receptor beta chain was recovered during a study of T cell responses to AZD1222 COVID-19 vaccine. On the study more broadly: Recipients boosted at about 4 weeks or about 12 weeks are pooled.

Points from the study as a whole: Baseline testing showed seropositivity in only a handful of AZD1222 recipients. Spike-specific TCR breadth and depth were elevated following two AZD1222 doses. The donor cohort was predominantly white British with a female majority, and clonal diversity may have been underestimated.

Measured with immunoSEQ multiplex PCR; TCRdb has only the in-frame clones, and not every one. The sample lists about 160,000 clones, 94% occurring once. Comments on this clone: Its antigen remains unknown.

This CDR3 spans 16 amino acids. Trimming took off 6 bases at V and 8 bases at J, with 25 bases between the two ends. Germline assignment: CDR1 LGHNA and CDR2 YNFKEQ. The chain links TRBV4-2 to TRBJ1-2; a possible D gene is TRBD1 (5 bases). The sequence derives from an adult in good health. The sample here was peripheral blood, taken on day 0 of AZD1222 vaccination. The CDR3 protein is CASSSQLVVGEQGYTF. CDR3 nucleotide sequence: TGTGCCAGCAGTTCTCAGCTCGTAGTAGGGGAACAAGGCTACACCTTC.